This T cell receptor beta chain was identified in a study of blood T cell repertoires in COVID-19. Original methodology: Nucleated cell number was recorded as an estimate derived from reference gene primer amplification. The method was immunoSEQ multiplex PCR; TCRdb's version includes in-frame clones alone and lacks a portion of them. V and J calls and clone size are given by that table; D and trimming were obtained from the DNA. This sample has under 300,000 clones, with under 90% found just once. The CDR3 contains 13 residues. The V end was cut by 4 bases, the J end by 4 bases, with 8 bases between. Living in 20 to 30 US areas, the participants were between about 18 and 90 years of age.

What was sequenced was PBMCs or T cells enriched from blood (not recorded which). The TCR sequence derives from a middle-aged woman who had recovered from COVID-19. The rearrangement uses TRBV12-3 or TRBV12-4 and TRBJ1-5, with D perhaps matching TRBD1 (6 bases). CDR3: CASSWTANQPQHF. The CDR3 coding sequence is TGTGCCAGCAGTTGGACAGCTAATCAGCCCCAGCATTTT.